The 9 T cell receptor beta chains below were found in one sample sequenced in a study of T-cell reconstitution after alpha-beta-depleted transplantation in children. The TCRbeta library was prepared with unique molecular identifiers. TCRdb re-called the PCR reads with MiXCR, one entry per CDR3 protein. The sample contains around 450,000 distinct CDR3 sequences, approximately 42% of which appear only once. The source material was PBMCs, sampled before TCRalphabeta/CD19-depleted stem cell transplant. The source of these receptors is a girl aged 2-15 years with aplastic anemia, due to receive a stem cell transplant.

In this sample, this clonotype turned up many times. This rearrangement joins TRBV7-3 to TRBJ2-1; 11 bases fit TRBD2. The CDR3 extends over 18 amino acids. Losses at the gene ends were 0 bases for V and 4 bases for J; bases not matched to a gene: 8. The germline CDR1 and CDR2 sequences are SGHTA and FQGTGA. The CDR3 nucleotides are TGTGCCAGCAGCTTAACCGCGCCTCTAGCGGGAGGATACAATGAGCAGTTCTTC. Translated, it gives CASSLTAPLAGGYNEQFF. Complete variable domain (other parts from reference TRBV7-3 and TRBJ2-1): GAGVSQTPSNKVTEKGKYVELRCDPISGHTALYWYRQSLGQGPEFLIYFQGTGAADDSGLPNDRFFAVRPEGSVSTLKIQRTERGDSAVYLCASSLTAPLAGGYNEQFFGPGTRLTVL.

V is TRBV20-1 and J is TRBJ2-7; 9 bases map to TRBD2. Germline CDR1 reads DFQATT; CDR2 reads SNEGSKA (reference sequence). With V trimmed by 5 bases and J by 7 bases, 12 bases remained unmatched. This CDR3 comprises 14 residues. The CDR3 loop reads CSAPRTSAPQEQYF. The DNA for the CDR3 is TGCAGTGCTCCCCGGACTAGCGCCCCTCAAGAGCAGTACTTC.

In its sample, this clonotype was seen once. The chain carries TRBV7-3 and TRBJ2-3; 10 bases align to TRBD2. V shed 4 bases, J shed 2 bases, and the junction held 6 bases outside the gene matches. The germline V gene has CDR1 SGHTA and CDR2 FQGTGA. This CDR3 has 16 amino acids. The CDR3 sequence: CASSSTSGGVTDTQYF. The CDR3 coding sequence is TGTGCCAGCAGCTCTACCAGCGGGGGGGTCACAGATACGCAGTATTTT.

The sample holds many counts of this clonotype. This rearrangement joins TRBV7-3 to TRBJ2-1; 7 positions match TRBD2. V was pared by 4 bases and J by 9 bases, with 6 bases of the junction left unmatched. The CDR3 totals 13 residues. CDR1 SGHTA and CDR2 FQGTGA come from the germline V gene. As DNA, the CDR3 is TGTGCCAGCAGCTCAGGGAGGGGCACTGAGCAGTTCTTC. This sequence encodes CASSSGRGTEQFF.

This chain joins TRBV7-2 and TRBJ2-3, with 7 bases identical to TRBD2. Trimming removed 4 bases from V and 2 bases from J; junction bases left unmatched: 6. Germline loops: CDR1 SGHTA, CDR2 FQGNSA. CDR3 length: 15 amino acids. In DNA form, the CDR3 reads TGTGCCAGCAGCTCGCCGGGACTAATCACAGATACGCAGTATTTT. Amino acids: CASSSPGLITDTQYF.

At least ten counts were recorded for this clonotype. The CDR3 sequence: CASSLVTGDQPQHF. CDR3 bases: TGTGCCAGCAGCTTAGTGACAGGGGATCAGCCCCAGCATTTT. J is TRBJ1-5 and V is TRBV7-2; TRBD1 agrees at 8 bases. J was trimmed by 5 bases and V by 1 base; bases with no gene match: 1. The CDR3 runs 14 residues. CDR1 is SGHTA, CDR2 FQGNSA, per germline.

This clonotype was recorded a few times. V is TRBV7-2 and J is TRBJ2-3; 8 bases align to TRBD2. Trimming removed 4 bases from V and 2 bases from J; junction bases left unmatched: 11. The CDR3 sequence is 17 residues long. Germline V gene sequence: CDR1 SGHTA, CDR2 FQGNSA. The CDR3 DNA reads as TGTGCCAGCAGCTCGCGTACACTAGCGGCGACCACAGATACGCAGTATTTT. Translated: CASSSRTLAATTDTQYF.

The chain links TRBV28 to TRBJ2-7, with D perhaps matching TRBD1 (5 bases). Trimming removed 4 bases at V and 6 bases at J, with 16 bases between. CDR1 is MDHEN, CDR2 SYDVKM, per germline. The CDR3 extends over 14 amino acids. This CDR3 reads CASSSDRSPLEQYF. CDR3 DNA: TGTGCCAGCAGTTCTGACAGATCCCCTCTCGAGCAGTACTTC.

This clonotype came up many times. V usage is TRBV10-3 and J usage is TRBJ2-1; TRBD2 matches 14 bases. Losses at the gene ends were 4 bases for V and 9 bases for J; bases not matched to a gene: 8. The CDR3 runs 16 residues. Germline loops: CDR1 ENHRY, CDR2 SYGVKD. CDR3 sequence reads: CAISGGTSGSQGEQFF. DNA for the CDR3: TGTGCCATCAGTGGGGGGACTAGCGGGAGCCAAGGTGAGCAGTTCTTC.